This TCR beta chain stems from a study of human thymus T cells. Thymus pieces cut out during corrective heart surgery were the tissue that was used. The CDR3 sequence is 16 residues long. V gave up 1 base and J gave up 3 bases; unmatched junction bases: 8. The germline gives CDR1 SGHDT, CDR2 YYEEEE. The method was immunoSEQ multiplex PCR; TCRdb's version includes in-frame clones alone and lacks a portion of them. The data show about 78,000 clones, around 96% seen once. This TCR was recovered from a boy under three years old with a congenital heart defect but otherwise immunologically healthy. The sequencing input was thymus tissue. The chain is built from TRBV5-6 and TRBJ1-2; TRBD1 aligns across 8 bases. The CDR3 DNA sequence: TGTGCCAGCAGCTTGCCCGGGGGACAGGCCCACTATGGCTACACCTTC. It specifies CASSLPGGQAHYGYTF.